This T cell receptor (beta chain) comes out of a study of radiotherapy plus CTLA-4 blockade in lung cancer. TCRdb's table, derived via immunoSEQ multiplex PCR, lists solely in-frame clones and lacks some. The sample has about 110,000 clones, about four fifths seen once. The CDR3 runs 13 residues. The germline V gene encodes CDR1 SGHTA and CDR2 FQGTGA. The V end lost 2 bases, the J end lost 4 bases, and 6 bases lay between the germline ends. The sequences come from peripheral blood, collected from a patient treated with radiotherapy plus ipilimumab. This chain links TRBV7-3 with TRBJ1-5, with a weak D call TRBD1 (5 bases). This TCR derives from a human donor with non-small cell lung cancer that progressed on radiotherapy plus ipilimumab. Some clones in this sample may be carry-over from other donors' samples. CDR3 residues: CASSLSGNQPQHF. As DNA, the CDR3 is TGTGCCAGCAGCTTATCAGGGAATCAGCCCCAGCATTTT.